The entry that follows covers one TCR beta chain sequence. Its antigen is not known. Time point defined: pre-treatment baseline. Blood was drawn before treatment and at week 3 after checkpoint blockade. The data are from a study of blood T cell dynamics during melanoma immunotherapy. Study-level information: Standard first-line treatment here was pembrolizumab or nivolumab plus ipilimumab in metastatic melanoma. Study-wide results and limits: Clones driving repertoire changes may be melanoma-specific or general immune activation.

Some clones are missing from TCRdb's copy, which holds only in-frame ones; the method was immunoSEQ multiplex PCR. This table holds 20,000 to 25,000 clones, roughly nine tenths found once. Specimen: blood, collected from a patient treated with checkpoint blockade. The TCR originated in a human donor with melanoma.

DNA of the CDR3: TGTGCCAGCAGCTCGCACAGGGGGGCTGAAGCTTTCTTT. It specifies CASSSHRGAEAFF. This chain connects TRBV5-8 to TRBJ1-1; 8 bases agree with TRBD1. The CDR3 consists of 13 residues. Germline V CDR1 and CDR2: SGHTS, YDEGEE. With V trimmed by 3 bases and J by 6 bases, 4 bases remained unmatched.